This TCR beta chain was profiled in a study of early T cells in non-severe SARS-CoV-2 infection. Germline V gene lookup returns CDR1 SGHTA and CDR2 FQGTGA. This CDR3 contains 15 residues. V was clipped by 3 bases and J by 14 bases; unmatched bases: 15. TCRdb fed the 5' RACE reads into MiXCR, producing one record per CDR3 protein. Among 45,000 to 60,000 distinct CDR3 sequences listed, 6% to 8.5% were seen once. This clonotype was picked up many times. This receptor was identified in an adult who was a healthcare worker with PCR-confirmed SARS-CoV-2 infection or an uninfected control (not recorded which). The sample consisted of whole blood. The rearrangement uses TRBV7-3 and TRBJ2-2; 7 bases are shared with TRBD1. The CDR3 sequence: CASSLGTAVGTELFF. In nucleotides, the CDR3 is TGTGCCAGCAGCTTGGGCACAGCTGTCGGGACAGAACTGTTTTTT.